This paragraph reports one T cell receptor (beta chain). Treatment: oral pan-JAK inhibitor, 5-10 mg twice daily. These data originate in a study of CD8+ T cells in alopecia areata. V was trimmed by 0 bases and J by 7 bases, leaving 12 bases between them. This CDR3 is built from 14 residues. Germline CDR1 reads MGHRA; CDR2 reads YSYEKL. cDNA reverse transcribed from extracted RNA served as the sequencing template. Some clones are missing from TCRdb's copy, which holds only in-frame ones; the method was immunoSEQ multiplex PCR. The data show fewer than 250,000 clones, less than 45% seen once. This receptor was taken from a human donor with alopecia areata. The chain has TRBV4-1 and TRBJ2-5; D not resolved. The specimen was CD4+ T cells sorted from blood, collected around week 36, from a patient treated with tofacitinib. In DNA, the CDR3 is TGCGCCAGCAGCCAAGAGTTTACGGTGGCGACCCAGTACTTC. This sequence encodes CASSQEFTVATQYF.